A selection of T cell receptor beta chains follows, all from one sample in a study of T cells in Graves' hyperthyroidism and ophthalmopathy. TCRdb reprocessed the multiplex PCR reads with MiXCR, giving one entry per CDR3 protein. The repertoire holds 550,000 to 700,000 distinct CDR3 sequences, with 35% to 55% as singletons. Sequenced: peripheral blood or thyroid tissue (not recorded which). The receptors shown here come from an adult woman with Graves' disease, either hyperthyroidism or ophthalmopathy (not recorded which). Each CDR3 is given with its conserved first and last residue. The D gene is left open where the match is weak. Clone sizes are given selectively: once, few, many, or a class where the clone is expanded.

CASSAITSSEQYF | TGTGCCAGCAGCGCAATTACTAGCAGCGAGCAGTACTTC | many | TRBV9 | . | 13 | TRBJ2-7
CASSDRGANEKLFF | TGCGCCAGCAGCGACAGGGGCGCTAATGAAAAACTGTTTTTT | many | TRBV5-1 | TRBD1 | 14 | TRBJ1-4
CASSLKGTAKAFF | TGTGCCAGCAGTCTCAAGGGGACAGCGAAAGCTTTCTTT | many | TRBV27 | TRBD1 | 13 | TRBJ1-1
CASSAASGVYEQYF | TGCGCCAGCAGTGCTGCTAGCGGGGTTTACGAGCAGTACTTC | . | TRBV5-1 | TRBD2 | 14 | TRBJ2-7
CASSYEGLYEQYF | TGTGCCAGCAGCTACGAGGGCCTATACGAGCAGTACTTC | few | TRBV5-1 | . | 13 | TRBJ2-7
CSASRGGQWRDQPQHF | TGCAGTGCTTCCCGTGGGGGGCAGTGGCGGGATCAGCCCCAGCATTTT | many | TRBV20-1 | . | 16 | TRBJ1-5
CASSMVQSGDTQYF | TGTGCCAGTAGTATGGTCCAGTCGGGAGATACGCAGTATTTT | . | TRBV19 | . | 14 | TRBJ2-3
CASRSGTGMILRETQYF | TGTGCCAGCAGGTCTGGGACAGGGATGATTCTACGGGAGACCCAGTACTTC | . | TRBV7-8 | TRBD1 | 17 | TRBJ2-5
CASSLSEGNYEQYF | TGTGCCAGCAGTTTATCAGAGGGCAACTACGAGCAGTACTTC | few | TRBV27 | . | 14 | TRBJ2-7
CASSLREGLDEQYF | TGTGCCAGCAGCTTGCGGGAGGGCCTGGACGAGCAGTACTTC | . | TRBV7-3 | TRBD2 | 14 | TRBJ2-7
CASSQGPGAVTGELFF | TGCGCCAGCAGCCAAGGGCCGGGAGCGGTCACCGGGGAGCTGTTTTTT | few | TRBV4-1 | . | 16 | TRBJ2-2
CSAGADNSNTEAFF | TGCAGTGCGGGCGCGGACAACTCGAACACTGAAGCTTTCTTT | . | TRBV20-1 | . | 14 | TRBJ1-1
CASSAGTATYEQYF | TGTGCCAGCAGTGCCGGGACTGCCACCTACGAGCAGTACTTC | many | TRBV2 | . | 14 | TRBJ2-7
CSAAAGNYGYTF | TGCAGTGCAGCGGCCGGGAACTATGGCTACACCTTC | . | TRBV20-1 | . | 12 | TRBJ1-2
CASSRDDRDLWQYF | TGTGCCAGCAGCCGCGACGACAGGGACCTTTGGCAGTACTTC | once | TRBV3-1 | TRBD1 | 14 | TRBJ2-7
CSVGQAMNTEAFF | TGCAGTGTGGGACAGGCGATGAACACTGAAGCTTTCTTT | many | TRBV20-1 | TRBD1 | 13 | TRBJ1-1
CASTHGEYF | TGTGCCAGCACCCATGGAGAGTACTTC | . | TRBV7-9 | . | 9 | TRBJ2-7
CASSALVGDTEAFF | TGCGCCAGCAGCGCCCTAGTCGGGGATACTGAAGCTTTCTTT | many | TRBV5-1 | . | 14 | TRBJ1-1
CASSTKTSEAGEQYF | TGTGCCAGCAGCACGAAGACTAGCGAGGCTGGCGAGCAGTACTTC | . | TRBV7-6 | TRBD2 | 15 | TRBJ2-7
CAIHPDRGFDTEAFF | TGTGCCATCCACCCGGACAGGGGATTTGACACTGAAGCTTTCTTT | . | TRBV10-3 | TRBD1 | 15 | TRBJ1-1
CASSYSVSASAGYTF | TGTGCCAGCAGTTACTCGGTCAGCGCCTCCGCGGGCTACACCTTC | few | TRBV6-5 | . | 15 | TRBJ1-2
CASSLQIGTGTGYTF | TGTGCCAGCAGCTTACAAATCGGGACAGGGACGGGCTACACCTTC | many | TRBV11-2 | TRBD1 | 15 | TRBJ1-2
CASSTTGQPQHF | TGTGCCAGCAGCACAACAGGGCAGCCCCAGCATTTT | . | TRBV7-2 | . | 12 | TRBJ1-5
CASSSTSGTFTEAFF | TGCGCCAGCAGCTCGACTAGCGGGACGTTCACCGAAGCTTTCTTT | . | TRBV5-1 | . | 15 | TRBJ1-1
CASSSGHVETNEKLFF | TGTGCCAGCAGCTCTGGCCATGTCGAAACTAATGAAAAACTGTTTTTT | many | TRBV11-2 | . | 16 | TRBJ1-4
CSASPLGTLPTSYEQYF | TGCAGTGCTAGCCCGCTCGGGACACTTCCAACTTCCTACGAGCAGTACTTC | . | TRBV20-1 | . | 17 | TRBJ2-7
CASSLAQNTEAFF | TGTGCCAGCAGCCTGGCCCAGAACACTGAAGCTTTCTTT | few | TRBV7-9 | . | 13 | TRBJ1-1
CAISEEGQGTSQPQHF | TGTGCCATCAGTGAGGAGGGACAGGGGACCTCTCAGCCCCAGCATTTT | . | TRBV10-3 | TRBD1 | 16 | TRBJ1-5
CASSVKTGELFF | TGTGCCAGCAGCGTCAAGACAGGGGAGCTGTTTTTT | . | TRBV9 | . | 12 | TRBJ2-2
CASSPTRQGRGEQYF | TGTGCCAGCAGCCCCACCCGACAGGGACGGGGCGAGCAGTACTTC | . | TRBV7-2 | TRBD1 | 15 | TRBJ2-7
CASSSSPETQYF | TGTGCCAGTAGTTCGAGTCCAGAGACCCAGTACTTC | . | TRBV19 | . | 12 | TRBJ2-5
CASSSRPTDSYEQYF | TGTGCCAGCAGCTCACGTCCGACAGACTCCTACGAGCAGTACTTC | . | TRBV7-3 | . | 15 | TRBJ2-7
CASGIYRNQPQHF | TGCGCCAGCGGGATATACAGGAATCAGCCCCAGCATTTT | many | TRBV10-1 | . | 13 | TRBJ1-5
CASSSWGRGINSPLHF | TGTGCCAGCAGCTCCTGGGGTAGGGGAATTAATTCACCCCTCCACTTT | many | TRBV7-2 | . | 16 | TRBJ1-6
CASSFTGLTEQYF | TGTGCCAGCAGCTTCACAGGTCTCACCGAGCAGTACTTC | many | TRBV7-9 | . | 13 | TRBJ2-7
CSATDPGTYNSPLHF | TGCAGTGCCACAGATCCCGGGACTTACAATTCACCCCTCCACTTT | once | TRBV20-1 | . | 15 | TRBJ1-6
CASSIRANVLTF | TGTGCCAGTAGTATCAGGGCCAACGTCCTGACTTTC | . | TRBV19 | . | 12 | TRBJ2-6
CASSPIDRGLTGNTIYF | TGTGCCAGCAGCCCGATCGACAGGGGGCTGACTGGAAACACCATATATTTT | once | TRBV14 | TRBD1 | 17 | TRBJ1-3
CSARGDSSYEQYF | TGCAGTGCTAGAGGGGACAGCTCCTACGAGCAGTACTTC | many | TRBV20-1 | TRBD1 | 13 | TRBJ2-7
CASSFYICSALWENTEAFF | . | few | TRBV7-3 | . | 19 | TRBJ1-1
CASSLAGRQNYGYTF | TGTGCCAGCAGCTTGGCAGGTCGGCAGAACTATGGCTACACCTTC | many | TRBV5-6 | . | 15 | TRBJ1-2
CASSAVGLGETQYF | TGTGCCAGCAGCGCAGTCGGACTGGGAGAGACCCAGTACTTC | few | TRBV9 | . | 14 | TRBJ2-5
CASSEVGLGTEAFF | TGTGCCAGCAGTGAAGTGGGACTGGGCACTGAAGCTTTCTTT | . | TRBV12-3/TRBV12-4 | . | 14 | TRBJ1-1
CSVTQRLNTGELFF | TGCAGCGTGACCCAGAGGTTGAACACCGGGGAGCTGTTTTTT | few | TRBV29-1 | . | 14 | TRBJ2-2
CASSSNRGRQPQHF | TGTGCCAGCAGCTCAAACAGGGGACGGCAGCCCCAGCATTTT | many | TRBV11-2 | TRBD1 | 14 | TRBJ1-5
CASSDPKTDTEAFF | TGCGCCAGCAGCGATCCGAAAACTGACACTGAAGCTTTCTTT | many | TRBV5-1 | . | 14 | TRBJ1-1
CATSRGQVSNTGEQYF | TGTGCCACCAGCAGGGGACAGGTGTCGAACACCGGGGAGCAGTACTTC | . | TRBV15 | TRBD1 | 16 | TRBJ2-7
CASSLAGATNYGYTF | TGTGCCAGCAGCTTGGCCGGGGCAACGAACTATGGCTACACCTTC | . | TRBV7-9 | . | 15 | TRBJ1-2
CASSSAGQGLHQPQHF | TGTGCCAGCAGCTCAGCGGGACAGGGGCTTCATCAGCCCCAGCATTTT | many | TRBV5-6 | TRBD1 | 16 | TRBJ1-5
CASSLVLGNYGYTF | TGTGCCAGCAGCTTAGTTCTCGGGAACTATGGCTACACCTTC | . | TRBV11-2 | . | 14 | TRBJ1-2
CASTKTTGPGNTIYF | TGTGCCAGCACAAAAACGACAGGGCCAGGAAACACCATATATTTT | few | TRBV7-2 | TRBD1 | 15 | TRBJ1-3
CASSEAAGDTGELFF | TGTGCCAGCAGTGAGGCGGCAGGGGACACCGGGGAGCTGTTTTTT | . | TRBV2 | . | 15 | TRBJ2-2
CASSITTGGRAQPQHF | TGTGCCAGTAGTATAACGACAGGGGGGCGGGCTCAGCCCCAGCATTTT | . | TRBV19 | TRBD1 | 16 | TRBJ1-5
CASSSTSGVEANVLTF | TGTGCCAGCAGCTCCACTAGCGGGGTTGAGGCCAACGTCCTGACTTTC | once | TRBV19 | TRBD2 | 16 | TRBJ2-6
CSASGSSEQYF | TGCAGTGCTAGCGGGAGTTCCGAGCAGTACTTC | . | TRBV20-1 | . | 11 | TRBJ2-7